The rows below give T cell receptor beta chains drawn from one sample of a study of T cells after yellow fever vaccination. From the 5' RACE reads, TCRdb called clonotypes with MiXCR, one entry per CDR3 protein. Of hundreds of thousands of distinct CDR3 sequences in the sample, over 9% were seen once. Sample: PBMCs, taken on the day of the yellow fever booster vaccination. The receptors derive from a man aged 25-45 years who received the YFV17D yellow fever vaccine. The CDR3 runs from the conserved cysteine through the conserved F or W. The order of the fields is clone size, J gene, D gene, V gene, CDR3 DNA, CDR3 protein. A D gene is named only where the DNA matches it firmly. Some rows have no size entry. The others give once, few or many, or a class for an expanded clone.

>NA|TRBJ2-5|NA|TRBV10-3
TGTGCCATCAGTGAGATACTCACAGAGACCCAGTACTTC
CAISEILTETQYF
>NA|TRBJ2-7|TRBD2|TRBV11-2
TGTGCCAGCAGCTTCAACAGCGGGGTTCGCTACGAGCAGTACTTC
CASSFNSGVRYEQYF
>few|TRBJ2-5|NA|TRBV4-1
TGCGCCAGCAGCAAGAGCCCGGCGGAACAAGAGACCCAGTACTTC
CASSKSPAEQETQYF
>NA|TRBJ2-1|NA|TRBV30
TGTGCCTGGGGACAGACTTCAAGCTCCTACAATGAGCAGTTCTTC
CAWGQTSSSYNEQFF
>few|TRBJ1-4|TRBD1|TRBV29-1
TGCAGCGTTGCTACAGGGGGCGAGGGGAAAAAACTGTTTTTT
CSVATGGEGKKLFF
>NA|TRBJ2-3|TRBD2|TRBV7-2
TGTGCCAGCAGCGCGACGACTAGCGGGAGAGGTGAAGATACGCAGTATTTT
CASSATTSGRGEDTQYF
>few|TRBJ2-7|TRBD2|TRBV27
TGTGCCAGCCGGTCGGGACTAGCGTTCAACGAGCAGTACTTC
CASRSGLAFNEQYF
>few|TRBJ2-2|NA|TRBV30
TGTGCCTGGAGTAGGGGGAGAGTTACCGGGGAGCTGTTTTTT
CAWSRGRVTGELFF
>once|TRBJ1-2|NA|TRBV20-1
TGCAGTGCTAGAAGTTGGTCGTGGGATTACACCTTC
CSARSWSWDYTF
>NA|TRBJ2-3|TRBD2|TRBV6-1
TGTGCCAGCAGGACTAGCGGGAGGAGGGGCGCAGATACGCAGTATTTT
CASRTSGRRGADTQYF
>many|TRBJ2-3|TRBD1|TRBV19
TGTGCCAGTAGTATCGGCAGGGGGCAGGTAGATACGCAGTATTTT
CASSIGRGQVDTQYF
>few|TRBJ1-2|NA|TRBV27
TGTGCCAGCAGTTCCCGCCGGGGGGGACGGTATGGCTACACCTTC
CASSSRRGGRYGYTF
>NA|TRBJ2-7|TRBD2|TRBV7-2
TGTGCCAGCAGCTTACAGGCGGGAGTAGTTGAGCAGTACTTC
CASSLQAGVVEQYF
>few|TRBJ1-5|NA|TRBV30
TGTGCCTGGAGCCCCTCTGGATCCATCAATCAGCCCCAGCATTTT
CAWSPSGSINQPQHF
>many|TRBJ2-1|TRBD2|TRBV7-9
TGTGCCAGCAGCCCGGGACTAGCGGCATACAATGAGCAGTTCTTC
CASSPGLAAYNEQFF
>many|TRBJ2-1|NA|TRBV9
TGTGCCAGCAGCCCCTTCGGCAATGAGCAGTTCTTC
CASSPFGNEQFF
>NA|TRBJ2-3|NA|TRBV3-1
TGTGCCAGCAGGGCACGGACGGGTTATACGCAGTATTTT
CASRARTGYTQYF
>NA|TRBJ2-1|NA|TRBV21-1
TGTGCCAGCAGCAAGACTAGCGGGAGGGAAGGGGATGAGCAGTTCTTC
CASSKTSGREGDEQFF
>few|TRBJ1-2|NA|TRBV4-3
TGCGCCAGCAGCCAAGACGCAGAAGCCAACTATGGCTACACCTTC
CASSQDAEANYGYTF
>NA|TRBJ1-6|NA|TRBV6-5
TGTGCCAGCAGTTACTCGGACGGATATAATTCACCCCTCCACTTT
CASSYSDGYNSPLHF
>NA|TRBJ2-7|TRBD2|TRBV20-1
TGCAGTGCGGGGGCACTAGCGGGAGTCGGGGCGGGCTACGAGCCGTACTTC
CSAGALAGVGAGYEPYF
>NA|TRBJ2-3|NA|TRBV12-3/TRBV12-4
TGTGCCAGCAGCCAGGGGGGTCGACTAGTATCAGATACGCAGTATTTT
CASSQGGRLVSDTQYF
>many|TRBJ2-1|TRBD2|TRBV5-1
TGCGCCAGCAGCCTCGGACTAGCGGGAATGGGTGAGCAGTTCTTC
CASSLGLAGMGEQFF
>NA|TRBJ1-2|NA|TRBV29-1
TGCAGCGTTGAATCGAGCGACTATGGCTACACCTTC
CSVESSDYGYTF
>NA|TRBJ1-2|TRBD1|TRBV20-1
TGCAGTGCACCCGGACAGGGGGCCTTAGGCTACACCTTC
CSAPGQGALGYTF
>NA|TRBJ2-1|NA|TRBV5-1
TGCGCCAGCAGCCGCCAGGGAGGCGATGAGCAGTTCTTC
CASSRQGGDEQFF
>few|TRBJ2-7|NA|TRBV11-2
TGTGCCAGCAGCTTTCTGTCCCCAAGCGGTACCTACGAGCAGTACTTC
CASSFLSPSGTYEQYF
>NA|TRBJ1-6|NA|TRBV12-3/TRBV12-4
TGTGCCAGCAGTTTAGGAGGCAGGGGTTATAATTCACCCCTCCACTTT
CASSLGGRGYNSPLHF